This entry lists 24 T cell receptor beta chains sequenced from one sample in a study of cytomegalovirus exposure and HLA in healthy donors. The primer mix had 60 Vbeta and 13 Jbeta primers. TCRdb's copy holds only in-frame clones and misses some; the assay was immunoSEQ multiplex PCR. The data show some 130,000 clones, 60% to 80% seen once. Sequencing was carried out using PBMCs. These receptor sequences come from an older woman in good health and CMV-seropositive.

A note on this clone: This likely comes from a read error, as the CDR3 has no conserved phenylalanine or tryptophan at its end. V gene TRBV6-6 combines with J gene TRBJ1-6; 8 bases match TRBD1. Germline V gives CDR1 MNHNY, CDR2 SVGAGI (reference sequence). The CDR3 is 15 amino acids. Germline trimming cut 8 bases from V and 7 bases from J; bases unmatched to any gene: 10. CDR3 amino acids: CASSEGTGENSPLHI. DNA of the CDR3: TGTGCCAGCTCCGAGGGGACAGGCGAAAATTCACCCCTCCACATT.

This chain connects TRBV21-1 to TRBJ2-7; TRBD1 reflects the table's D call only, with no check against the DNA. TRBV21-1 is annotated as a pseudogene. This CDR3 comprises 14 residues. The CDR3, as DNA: TGTGCCAGCCTTGGGGGACAGGGGGCGGGGGAGCAGTACTTC. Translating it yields CASLGGQGAGEQYF.

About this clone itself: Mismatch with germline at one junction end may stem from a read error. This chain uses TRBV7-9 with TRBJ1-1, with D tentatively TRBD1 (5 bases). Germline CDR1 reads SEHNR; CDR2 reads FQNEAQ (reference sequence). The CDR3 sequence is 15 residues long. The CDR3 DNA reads TGTTCCAGCAGCTTAGCGCTGGGGGAGGACACTGAAGCTTTCTTT. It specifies CSSSLALGEDTEAFF.

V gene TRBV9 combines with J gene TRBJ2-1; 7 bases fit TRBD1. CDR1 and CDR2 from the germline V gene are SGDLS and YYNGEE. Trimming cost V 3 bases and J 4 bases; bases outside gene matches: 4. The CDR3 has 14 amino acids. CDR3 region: CASSARDSYNEQFF. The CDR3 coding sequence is TGTGCCAGCAGCGCCCGGGACAGTTACAATGAGCAGTTCTTC.

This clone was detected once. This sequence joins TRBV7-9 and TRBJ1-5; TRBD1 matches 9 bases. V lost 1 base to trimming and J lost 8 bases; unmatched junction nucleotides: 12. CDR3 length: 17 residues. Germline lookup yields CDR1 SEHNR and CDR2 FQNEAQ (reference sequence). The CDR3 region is CASSLGRTGGLAKPQHF. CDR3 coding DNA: TGTGCCAGCAGCTTAGGCCGCACAGGGGGCTTGGCGAAGCCCCAGCATTTT.

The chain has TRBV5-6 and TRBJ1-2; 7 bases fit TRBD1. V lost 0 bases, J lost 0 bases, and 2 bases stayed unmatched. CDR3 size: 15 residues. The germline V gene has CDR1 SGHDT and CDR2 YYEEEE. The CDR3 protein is CASSLGGGSNYGYTF. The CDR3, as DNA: TGTGCCAGCAGCTTGGGAGGGGGCTCTAACTATGGCTACACCTTC.

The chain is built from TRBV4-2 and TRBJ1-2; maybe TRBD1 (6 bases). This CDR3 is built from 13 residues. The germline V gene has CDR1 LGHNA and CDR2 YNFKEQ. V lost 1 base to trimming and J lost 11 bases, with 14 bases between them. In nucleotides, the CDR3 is TGTGCCAGCAGCCAAGTAGAGAAGGGGGTGTACACCTTC. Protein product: CASSQVEKGVYTF.

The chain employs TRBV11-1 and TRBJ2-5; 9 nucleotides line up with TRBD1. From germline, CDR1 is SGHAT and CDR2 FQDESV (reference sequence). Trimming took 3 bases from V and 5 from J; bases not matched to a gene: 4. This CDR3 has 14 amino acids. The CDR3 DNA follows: TGTGCCAGCAGCTTGGGACAGGGAGTTGAGACCCAGTACTTC. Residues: CASSLGQGVETQYF.

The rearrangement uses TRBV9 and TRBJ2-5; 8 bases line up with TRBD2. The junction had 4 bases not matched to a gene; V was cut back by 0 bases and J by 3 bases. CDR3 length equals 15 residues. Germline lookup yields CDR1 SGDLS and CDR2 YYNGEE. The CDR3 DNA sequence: TGTGCCAGCAGCGTAGAGGGAGCGGGGGAAGAGACCCAGTACTTC. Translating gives CASSVEGAGEETQYF.

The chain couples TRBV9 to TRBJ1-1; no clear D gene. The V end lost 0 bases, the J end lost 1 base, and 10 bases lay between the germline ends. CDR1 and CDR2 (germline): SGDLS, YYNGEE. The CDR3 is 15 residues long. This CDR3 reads CASSVGSGTNTEAFF. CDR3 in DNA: TGTGCCAGCAGCGTAGGGTCAGGTACGAACACTGAAGCTTTCTTT.

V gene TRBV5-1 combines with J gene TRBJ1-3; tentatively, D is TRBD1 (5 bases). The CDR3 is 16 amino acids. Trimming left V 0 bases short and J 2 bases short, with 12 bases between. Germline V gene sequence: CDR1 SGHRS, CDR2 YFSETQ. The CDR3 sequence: CASSLAGREAGNTIYF. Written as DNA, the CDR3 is TGCGCCAGCAGCTTGGCCGGCAGGGAGGCTGGAAACACCATATATTTT.

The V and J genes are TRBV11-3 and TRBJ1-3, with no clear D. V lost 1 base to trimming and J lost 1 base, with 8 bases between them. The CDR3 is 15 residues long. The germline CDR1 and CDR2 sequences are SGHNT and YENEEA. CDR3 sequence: CASSLAGSSGNTIYF. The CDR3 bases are TGTGCCAGCAGCTTAGCCGGGAGTTCTGGAAACACCATATATTTT.

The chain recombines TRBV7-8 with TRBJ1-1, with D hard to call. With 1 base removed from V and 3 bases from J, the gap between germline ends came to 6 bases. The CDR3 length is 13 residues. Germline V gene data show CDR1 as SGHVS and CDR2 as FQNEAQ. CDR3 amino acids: CASSLERDTEAFF. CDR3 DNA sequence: TGTGCCAGCAGCTTAGAACGGGACACTGAAGCTTTCTTT.

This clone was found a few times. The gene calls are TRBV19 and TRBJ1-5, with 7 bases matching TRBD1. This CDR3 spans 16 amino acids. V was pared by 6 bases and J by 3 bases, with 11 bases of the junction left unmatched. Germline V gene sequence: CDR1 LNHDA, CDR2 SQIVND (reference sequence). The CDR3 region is CASSLGPGTDNQPQHF. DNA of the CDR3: TGTGCCAGTAGCCTCGGCCCCGGGACAGACAATCAGCCCCAGCATTTT.

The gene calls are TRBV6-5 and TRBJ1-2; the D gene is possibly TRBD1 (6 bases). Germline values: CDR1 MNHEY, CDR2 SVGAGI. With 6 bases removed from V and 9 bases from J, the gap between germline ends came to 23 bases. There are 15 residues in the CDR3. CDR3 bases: TGTGCCAGCAGGCATCCTCAGGGGCCGTGGGACCGCTACACCTTC. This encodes CASRHPQGPWDRYTF.

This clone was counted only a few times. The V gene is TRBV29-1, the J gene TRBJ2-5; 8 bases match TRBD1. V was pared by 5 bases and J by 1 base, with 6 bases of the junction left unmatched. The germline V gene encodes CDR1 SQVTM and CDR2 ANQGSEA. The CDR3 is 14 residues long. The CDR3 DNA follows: TGCAGCGTTCGGGGACAGGAAAGCCAAGAGACCCAGTACTTC. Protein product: CSVRGQESQETQYF.

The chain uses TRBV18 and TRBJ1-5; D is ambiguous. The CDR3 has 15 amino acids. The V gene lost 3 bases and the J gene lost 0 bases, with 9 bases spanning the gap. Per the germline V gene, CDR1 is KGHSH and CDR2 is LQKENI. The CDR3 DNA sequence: TGTGCCAGCTCACCGGGCAGATATAGCAATCAGCCCCAGCATTTT. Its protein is CASSPGRYSNQPQHF.

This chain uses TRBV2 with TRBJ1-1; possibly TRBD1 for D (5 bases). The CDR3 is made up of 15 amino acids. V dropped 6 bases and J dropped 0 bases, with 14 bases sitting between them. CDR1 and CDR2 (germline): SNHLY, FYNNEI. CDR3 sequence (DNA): TGTGCCAGCAGCCCCGCGGCAGGGATGAACACTGAAGCTTTCTTT. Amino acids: CASSPAAGMNTEAFF. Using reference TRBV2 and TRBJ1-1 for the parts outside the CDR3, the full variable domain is EPEVTQTPSHQVTQMGQEVILRCVPISNHLYFYWYRQILGQKVEFLVSFYNNEISEKSEIFDDQFSVERPDGSNFTLKIRSTKLEDSAMYFCASSPAAGMNTEAFFGQGTRLTVV.

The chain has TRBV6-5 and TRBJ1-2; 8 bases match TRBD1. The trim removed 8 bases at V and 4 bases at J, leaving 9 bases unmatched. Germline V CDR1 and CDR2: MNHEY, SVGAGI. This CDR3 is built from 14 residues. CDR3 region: CASFGTGGVYGYTF. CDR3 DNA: TGTGCCAGCTTCGGAACAGGGGGTGTCTATGGCTACACCTTC.

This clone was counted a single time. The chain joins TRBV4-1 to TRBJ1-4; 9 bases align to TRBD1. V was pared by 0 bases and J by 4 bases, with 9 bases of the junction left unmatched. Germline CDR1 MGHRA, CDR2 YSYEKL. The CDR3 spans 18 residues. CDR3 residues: CASSQDMGDRALNEKLFF. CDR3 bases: TGCGCCAGCAGCCAAGATATGGGGGACAGGGCCCTTAATGAAAAACTGTTTTTT.

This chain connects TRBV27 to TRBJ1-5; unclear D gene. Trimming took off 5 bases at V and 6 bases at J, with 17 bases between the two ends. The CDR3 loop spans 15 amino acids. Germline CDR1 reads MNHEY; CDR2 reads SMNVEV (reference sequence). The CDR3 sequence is CASSLRTGEGQPQHF. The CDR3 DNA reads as TGTGCCAGCAGTCTCCGGACTGGCGAGGGTCAGCCCCAGCATTTT.

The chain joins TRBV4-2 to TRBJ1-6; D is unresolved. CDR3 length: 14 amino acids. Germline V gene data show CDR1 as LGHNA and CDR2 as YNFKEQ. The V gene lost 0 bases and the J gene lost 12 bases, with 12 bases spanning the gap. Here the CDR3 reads CASSQDLFNGPLHF. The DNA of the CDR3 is TGTGCCAGCAGCCAAGACCTTTTCAACGGACCCCTCCACTTT.

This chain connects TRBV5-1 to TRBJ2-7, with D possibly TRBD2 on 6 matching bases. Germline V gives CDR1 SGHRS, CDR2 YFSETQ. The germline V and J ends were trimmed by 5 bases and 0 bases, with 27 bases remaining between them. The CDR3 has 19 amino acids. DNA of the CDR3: TGCGCCAGCAGTTTCGCATTGGGTTGGCGGGGCCGGAGCTCCTACGAGCAGTACTTC. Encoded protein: CASSFALGWRGRSSYEQYF. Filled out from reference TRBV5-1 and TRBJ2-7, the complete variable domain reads KAGVTQTPRYLIKTRGQQVTLSCSPISGHRSVSWYQQTPGQGLQFLFEYFSETQRNKGNFPGRFSGRQFSNSRSEMNVSTLELGDSALYLCASSFALGWRGRSSYEQYFGPGTRLTVT.

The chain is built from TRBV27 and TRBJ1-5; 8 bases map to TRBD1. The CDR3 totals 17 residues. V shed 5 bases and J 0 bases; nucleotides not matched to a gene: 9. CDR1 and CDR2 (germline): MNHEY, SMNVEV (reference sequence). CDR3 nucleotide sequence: TGTGCCAGCAGTCCCCGGACAGGGAGCTATAGCAATCAGCCCCAGCATTTT. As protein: CASSPRTGSYSNQPQHF.